This is a list of T cell receptor beta chains from one sample in a study of patients and donors after allogeneic stem cell transplantation. TCRdb reprocessed the RT-PCR reads with MiXCR, giving one entry per CDR3 protein. The sample has over 400,000 distinct CDR3 sequences, approximately 16% seen once. Sequenced sample: blood, either unsorted or a sorted T cell fraction (not recorded which). The receptor set was obtained from a human donor who was either an allogeneic HSCT recipient or a stem cell or donor lymphocyte infusion donor (not recorded which). It is not recorded whose cells these are; they may come from a transplant donor. Both conserved end residues are part of each CDR3. A D gene is named only where the DNA matches it firmly. Not all rows give a size; the values are once, few, many and, for expanded clones, a class.

TRBJ1-1	TRBD1	NA	TRBV5-1	15	TGCGCCAGCAGCTTGCCTACCGGACAGGTCCCTGAAGCTTTCTTT	CASSLPTGQVPEAFF
TRBJ1-1	NA	few	TRBV7-6	15	TGTGCCAGCAGCGTCCGGGACACCCTGAACACTGAAGCTTTCTTT	CASSVRDTLNTEAFF
TRBJ2-7	NA	few	TRBV6-5	15	TGTGCCAGCAGTTACCTCGAGGACCCCTACTACGAGCAGTACTTC	CASSYLEDPYYEQYF
TRBJ2-1	NA	few	TRBV5-1	18	TGCGCCAGCAGCTTGGGCCCCTCAACAGAGTGGGGGCTCAATGAGCAGTTCTTC	CASSLGPSTEWGLNEQFF
TRBJ2-7	NA	NA	TRBV6-2/TRBV6-3	11	TGTGCCAGCACCCGAGGAGCCGAGCAGTACTTC	CASTRGAEQYF
TRBJ2-7	TRBD1	few	TRBV5-1	15	TGCGCCAGCAGCTTTACCCGGGACAGGGGGCTCGAGCAGTACTTC	CASSFTRDRGLEQYF
TRBJ2-4	NA	few	TRBV4-1	12	TGCGCCAGCAGCCAGGCCTATGGCATTCAGTACTTC	CASSQAYGIQYF
TRBJ1-4	NA	few	TRBV4-3	14	TGCGCCAGCAGCCAAGAAAGGCCCCAGGGAAAACTGTTTTTT	CASSQERPQGKLFF
TRBJ2-1	NA	few	TRBV20-1	17	TGCAGTGCTAGAGATGCCCCTGACGGCAGCTCCTACAATGAGCAGTTCTTC	CSARDAPDGSSYNEQFF
TRBJ1-3	NA	NA	TRBV5-1	16	TGCGCCAGCAGCTTGAAACCTACGAGCTCTGGAAACACCATATATTTT	CASSLKPTSSGNTIYF
TRBJ1-1	NA	NA	TRBV5-6	12	TGTGCCACCGTGAAGGGTGGCACTGAAGCTTTCTTT	CATVKGGTEAFF
TRBJ1-3	NA	NA	TRBV7-9	12	TGTGCCAGCAGCGGGGGAAGGAACACCATATATTTT	CASSGGRNTIYF
TRBJ1-2	TRBD1	few	TRBV7-9	15	TGTGCCAGCAGCTTAGTCGAACAGGGGGTGGCTGGCTACACCTTC	CASSLVEQGVAGYTF
TRBJ2-1	TRBD2	many	TRBV12-3/TRBV12-4	18	TGTGCCAGCAGTCCCTCGGGGTGGGCGGGAGGTCGAGACAATGAGCAGTTCTTC	CASSPSGWAGGRDNEQFF
TRBJ2-7	TRBD2	few	TRBV6-5	17	TGTGCCAGCAGTTCCCCCTGGGGCCGGGGGAGGGTCTACGAGCAGTACTTC	CASSSPWGRGRVYEQYF
TRBJ1-2	NA	NA	TRBV5-1	14	TGCGCCAGCACCTCATTGCCAGGTTGGAATGGCTACACCTTC	CASTSLPGWNGYTF
TRBJ2-7	TRBD2	few	TRBV3-1	15	TGTGCCAGCAGCCAGAGGACTAGCGGGTTGACCGAGCAGTACTTC	CASSQRTSGLTEQYF
TRBJ2-1	NA	many	TRBV7-6	17	TGTGCCAGCAGCTTAGTCCCGCGGGGGCCCTTTTCCAATGAGCAGTTCTTC	CASSLVPRGPFSNEQFF
TRBJ1-3	NA	NA	TRBV25-1	16	TGTGCCAGCAGTGAAACGCGAAGGGGATCTGGAAACACCATATATTTT	CASSETRRGSGNTIYF
TRBJ1-6	TRBD1	NA	TRBV25-1	16	TGTGCCAGCAGTGGGTATTCCGGGACAGTAAATTCACCCCTCCACTTT	CASSGYSGTVNSPLHF
TRBJ2-7	NA	few	TRBV7-6	14	TGTGCCAGCAGCCTACAAGCGGGTTCCTACGAGCAGTACTTC	CASSLQAGSYEQYF
TRBJ2-7	NA	few	TRBV21-1	19	TGTGCCAGCATCTCAATTTTCCGGAACCGCCGTCTCAGCTCCTACGAGCAGTACTTC	CASISIFRNRRLSSYEQYF
TRBJ2-1	TRBD2	NA	TRBV24-1	15	TGTGCCACCAGTGACATCACTAGCGGGAGTGCTGAGCAGTTCTTC	CATSDITSGSAEQFF
TRBJ2-5	TRBD1	NA	TRBV6-1	15	TGTGCCAGCAGGACCGGGGACAGTCCCCGGGAGACCCAGTACTTC	CASRTGDSPRETQYF
TRBJ2-7	TRBD2	NA	TRBV5-1	16	TGCGCCAGCAGCCGGGAGTTGGCGGGGGGCCCCTACGAGCAGTACTTC	CASSRELAGGPYEQYF
TRBJ2-5	NA	few	TRBV2	16	TGTGCCAGCGAATCCTTGGGAGGGGGTACCCAAGAGACCCAGTACTTC	CASESLGGGTQETQYF
TRBJ2-3	NA	NA	TRBV7-8	15	TGTGCCAGCAGCCGGGAAGGGGGGGCCACAGATACGCAGTATTTT	CASSREGGATDTQYF
TRBJ2-7	TRBD2	NA	TRBV3-1	19	TGTGCCAGCAGCCAAGATCGCGCTAGCGGGGGACGCCGCTCCTACGAGCAGTACTTC	CASSQDRASGGRRSYEQYF
TRBJ1-1	NA	many	TRBV10-3	14	TGTGCCATCAGTGCGGTTTCCCCGAACACTGAAGCTTTCTTT	CAISAVSPNTEAFF
TRBJ2-5	TRBD1	NA	TRBV12-3/TRBV12-4	15	TGTGCCAGCAGTAGGGGGGACAGGGTCGGGGAGACCCAGTACTTC	CASSRGDRVGETQYF
TRBJ2-1	TRBD2	many	TRBV3-1	15	TGTGCCAGCAGCCGGGGGGGAGGGACCCCCGATGAGCAGTTCTTC	CASSRGGGTPDEQFF
TRBJ1-1	TRBD1	few	TRBV7-9	12	TGTGCCAGCAGCTTCGGACAGGGGGTCGCTTTCTTT	CASSFGQGVAFF
TRBJ1-3	NA	many	TRBV4-1	14	TGCGCCAGCAGCCAAGCAGGCCCTGGAAACACCATATATTTT	CASSQAGPGNTIYF
TRBJ1-3	NA	NA	TRBV4-1	18	TGCGCCAGCAGCCTTACCCGGGACGTGTTCTTCTCTGGAAACACCATATATTTT	CASSLTRDVFFSGNTIYF
TRBJ1-5	NA	NA	TRBV10-3	15	TGTGCCATCAGTGAGTCTGTTGAGGGGTACCAGCCCCAGCATTTT	CAISESVEGYQPQHF
TRBJ1-2	NA	NA	TRBV6-6	13	TGTGCCAGCAGTTACGGGCAGGCTAGGGGCTACACCTTC	CASSYGQARGYTF
TRBJ2-7	NA	NA	TRBV3-1	13	TGTGCCAGCAGCCAAGGACTAGGGGGCGAGCAGTACTTC	CASSQGLGGEQYF
TRBJ2-4	TRBD2	few	TRBV20-1	17	TGCAGTGCGCTCGGGACTAGCGGGAGAGGAGGCAAAAACATTCAGTACTTC	CSALGTSGRGGKNIQYF
TRBJ2-4	NA	NA	TRBV18	14	TGTGCCAGCTCACCAAGCGGCAAAAAAAACATTCAGTACTTC	CASSPSGKKNIQYF
TRBJ1-1	NA	NA	TRBV6-5	16	TGTGCCAGCAGTTACTCGACGGTAGCGCCCGTCACTGAAGCTTTCTTT	CASSYSTVAPVTEAFF
TRBJ2-7	TRBD2	few	TRBV29-1	17	TGCAGCGTTGGTCTACCGGGACTAGCGGGAGTCTACTACGAGCAGTACTTC	CSVGLPGLAGVYYEQYF
TRBJ1-2	NA	NA	TRBV6-1	13	TGTGCCAGCACCCGAGGGGAGAACTATGGCTACACCTTC	CASTRGENYGYTF
TRBJ2-7	NA	NA	TRBV11-3	14	TGTGCCAGCAGCTTACTTGGGGCATCCTACGAGCAGTACTTC	CASSLLGASYEQYF
TRBJ2-1	NA	few	TRBV7-9	16	TGTGCCAGCACCCGAACAGGGACGTCTGTCGTCAATGAGCAGTTCTTC	CASTRTGTSVVNEQFF
TRBJ1-2	NA	few	TRBV5-6	15	TGTGCCAGCAGCCCCACTCCTACCACGGCAAGCAGGTACACCTTC	CASSPTPTTASRYTF
TRBJ2-2	NA	NA	TRBV6-1	14	TGTGCCAGCAGTGAACAGGCGAACACCGGGGAGCTGTTTTTT	CASSEQANTGELFF
TRBJ2-2	TRBD2	NA	TRBV10-3	18	TGTGCCACCAGCCCCCGGGCCGGCGGGAGGATCGACACCGGGGAGCTGTTTTTT	CATSPRAGGRIDTGELFF
TRBJ1-1	NA	few	TRBV7-6	17	TGTGCCAGCAGCTTAGACCCTCCGACAGCGATGAACACTGAAGCTTTCTTT	CASSLDPPTAMNTEAFF